This T cell receptor beta chain was found in a study of CD8 T cells in ankylosing spondylitis. Study results and caveats: For ankylosing spondylitis blood, a TCR beta motif of about eight highly homologous variants appeared characteristic.

This clonotype has only a few counts. Its specificity is unknown. TCRdb passed the 5' RACE reads through MiXCR, listing each CDR3 protein once. The sample contains approximately 400,000 distinct CDR3 sequences, 26% of which appear only once. Sequencing used blood, either unsorted or a sorted T cell fraction (not recorded which). The receptor was derived from a male donor with ankylosing spondylitis.

CDR3 region: CASSPGLQGAVTEAFF. DNA of the CDR3: TGCGCCAGCAGTCCCGGGTTGCAGGGGGCCGTCACTGAAGCTTTCTTT. The genes are TRBV5-1 and TRBJ1-1; 8 bases are shared with TRBD1. The CDR3 loop spans 16 amino acids. V was pared by 5 bases and J by 4 bases, with 13 bases of the junction left unmatched. Germline V gives CDR1 SGHRS, CDR2 YFSETQ.